The 24 T cell receptor beta chains below all came from one sample that was sequenced in a study of blood T cell repertoires in COVID-19. Only in-frame clones appear in the TCRdb table, and some are missing; sequencing was by immunoSEQ multiplex PCR. Here the sample spans around 50,000 clones, approximately 80% being singletons. The sequenced material came from PBMCs or T cells enriched from blood (not recorded which). The receptors were sampled from a woman in her forties or fifties with acute COVID-19.

J is TRBJ2-3 and V is TRBV27; D is perhaps TRBD2 (6 bases). The length of the CDR3 is 15 residues. Germline V CDR1 and CDR2: MNHEY, SMNVEV (reference sequence). V lost 3 bases, J lost 0 bases, and 10 bases lay in between. CDR3: CASSFTGVSTDTQYF. In DNA, the CDR3 is TGTGCCAGCAGTTTCACGGGGGTGAGCACAGATACGCAGTATTTT.

V gene TRBV3-1 (or the pseudogene TRBV3-2) combines with J gene TRBJ1-3; D unresolved. Per germline, CDR1 LGHDT and CDR2 YNNKEL (reference sequence). Trimming removed 1 base from V and 0 bases from J, with 10 bases in between. CDR3 length: 16 amino acids. This CDR3 reads CASSQGYSNSGNTIYF. The CDR3 coding sequence is TGTGCCAGCAGCCAAGGTTACAGTAACTCTGGAAACACCATATATTTT.

The V and J genes are TRBV10-3 and TRBJ1-5; 9 bases are a match to TRBD1. CDR1 ENHRY and CDR2 SYGVKD come from the germline V gene. V was pared by 6 bases and J by 8 bases, with 8 bases of the junction left unmatched. The CDR3 contains 14 residues. CDR3 loop: CAISPGQGMEPQHF. CDR3 DNA sequence: TGTGCCATCAGCCCGGGACAGGGAATGGAGCCCCAGCATTTT.

The chain recombines TRBV6-5 with TRBJ1-2; D is unresolved. Germline lookup yields CDR1 MNHEY and CDR2 SVGAGI. This CDR3 comprises 15 residues. Between the trimmed V and J ends, which lost 5 bases and 1 base, there was a span of 14 bases. CDR3 region: CASSRVPGNNYGYTF. DNA of the CDR3: TGTGCCAGCAGTCGGGTTCCCGGTAATAACTATGGCTACACCTTC.

This clone was seen a handful of times. This chain connects TRBV10-2 to TRBJ2-5; D is possibly TRBD2 (6 bases). V lost 8 bases and J lost 2, with 12 bases in between. CDR3 length: 13 amino acids. Germline V gene lookup returns CDR1 WSHSY and CDR2 SAAADI. CDR3 DNA: TGCGCCAGCGGGGGAGGCACTCAAGAGACCCAGTACTTC. As protein: CASGGGTQETQYF.

DNA for the CDR3: TGCGCCAGCAGCCAAGGCATGGTCGGGGCTGGAAACACCATATATTTT. Its protein is CASSQGMVGAGNTIYF. The chain joins TRBV4-1 to TRBJ1-3; the D is unclear. V lost 1 base to trimming and J lost 2 bases, with 12 bases between them. Germline V lookup: CDR1 MGHRA, CDR2 YSYEKL. The length of the CDR3 is 16 residues.

The gene calls are TRBV9 and TRBJ2-3; TRBD2 agrees at 8 bases. Germline lookup yields CDR1 SGDLS and CDR2 YYNGEE. CDR3 length: 16 amino acids. Unmatched junction bases numbered 10, after V lost 0 bases and J lost 7 bases. The DNA of the CDR3 is TGTGCCAGCAGCGTAGTTATCGGGGGGGCCGGGAATACGCAGTATTTT. This codes for CASSVVIGGAGNTQYF.

The genes are TRBV4-1 and TRBJ2-1; 13 positions match TRBD2. Germline V gives CDR1 MGHRA, CDR2 YSYEKL. CDR3 length: 17 residues. V trimming: 2 bases; J trimming: 7 bases; junction bases outside the gene matches: 8. The CDR3 reads CASSQTRTSGGRNEQFF. CDR3 nucleotide sequence: TGCGCCAGCAGCCAAACCAGGACTAGCGGGGGAAGAAATGAGCAGTTCTTC.

The gene calls are TRBV19 and TRBJ1-2; a weak D match, TRBD1 (5 bases). Per the germline V gene, CDR1 is LNHDA and CDR2 is SQIVND (reference sequence). Trimming took off 1 base at V and 3 bases at J, with 9 bases between the two ends. The CDR3 sequence is 14 residues long. The DNA for the CDR3 is TGTGCCAGTAGTATAGGGGGCAGTTACTATGGCTACACCTTC. The encoded protein is CASSIGGSYYGYTF.

The chain links TRBV3-1 (or the pseudogene TRBV3-2) to TRBJ2-3; 8 bases line up with TRBD1. The CDR3 extends over 15 amino acids. After removal of 2 bases from V and 4 bases from J, the junction contained 5 bases not matched to a gene. Germline CDR1 LGHDT, CDR2 YNNKEL (reference sequence). This chain's CDR3 is CASSQYLDRADTQYF. The DNA for the CDR3 is TGTGCCAGCAGCCAATACCTGGACAGGGCAGATACGCAGTATTTT.

The chain is built from TRBV5-1 and TRBJ2-7; D perhaps matches TRBD1 (5 bases). Trimming stripped 2 bases from V and 0 bases from J, with 18 bases between. The CDR3 covers 17 residues. CDR1 is SGHRS, CDR2 YFSETQ, per germline. CDR3 residues: CASSFGRAAPSSYEQYF. CDR3 coding DNA: TGCGCCAGCAGCTTTGGCAGGGCCGCACCTAGCTCCTACGAGCAGTACTTC.

The chain combines TRBV7-8 with TRBJ1-2; 8 bases fit TRBD1. J gave up 0 bases and V 4 bases, and 7 bases lay outside the gene matches. From germline, CDR1 is SGHVS and CDR2 FQNEAQ. There are 16 residues in the CDR3. The CDR3 nucleotides are TGTGCCAGCAGCTCTGGGACAGGACGGACTAACTATGGCTACACCTTC. This encodes CASSSGTGRTNYGYTF.

CDR3 region: CASSQDRAPGYTF. The DNA for the CDR3 is TGCGCCAGCAGCCAAGACAGGGCTCCTGGCTACACCTTC. The V and J genes are TRBV4-1 and TRBJ1-2; a possible D gene is TRBD1 (5 bases). This CDR3 is built from 13 residues. Trimming cost V 0 bases and J 7 bases, with 9 bases left between them. The germline V gene encodes CDR1 MGHRA and CDR2 YSYEKL.

The chain carries TRBV5-6 and TRBJ1-5; a possible D gene is TRBD1 (5 bases). CDR3 length equals 16 residues. Trimming stripped 0 bases from V and 1 base from J, with 11 bases between. Germline-derived CDR1 and CDR2 are SGHDT and YYEEEE. This chain's CDR3 is CASSLEGQLSNQPQHF. CDR3 coding DNA: TGTGCCAGCAGCTTGGAGGGGCAACTAAGCAATCAGCCCCAGCATTTT.

The V gene is TRBV28, the J gene TRBJ2-1, with 7 bases identical to TRBD2. V shed 3 bases, J shed 10 bases, and the junction held 9 bases outside the gene matches. This CDR3 has 14 residues. Germline-derived CDR1 and CDR2 are MDHEN and SYDVKM. The CDR3 region is CASSLTSGGVEQFF. DNA of the CDR3: TGTGCCAGCAGTTTGACTAGTGGGGGGGTCGAGCAGTTCTTC.

The chain joins TRBV28 to TRBJ1-2; D gene unclear. This CDR3 contains 12 residues. V shed 3 bases and J shed 8 bases, with 10 bases lying between them. The germline V gene encodes CDR1 MDHEN and CDR2 SYDVKM. The CDR3 bases are TGTGCCAGCAGTTTTCGTCAGAGGGGCTACACCTTC. It yields the protein CASSFRQRGYTF.

There are a few counts of this clone. The V gene is TRBV18, the J gene TRBJ1-1; 9 bases agree with TRBD1. J lost 2 bases, V lost 8 bases, and 9 bases had no gene match. CDR1 is KGHSH, CDR2 LQKENI, per germline. The CDR3 is made up of 15 amino acids. In nucleotides, the CDR3 is TGTGCCAGCGCTACTAGGACAGGGGAAAACACTGAAGCTTTCTTT. Translation: CASATRTGENTEAFF. The whole variable domain, remainder taken from reference TRBV18 and TRBJ1-1, is NAGVMQNPRHLVRRRGQEARLRCSPMKGHSHVYWYRQLPEEGLKFMVYLQKENIIDESGMPKERFSAEFPKEGPSILRIQQVVRGDSAAYFCASATRTGENTEAFFGQGTRLTVV.

This chain joins TRBV4-1 and TRBJ1-2, with 10 bases lining up with TRBD1. J gave up 3 bases and V 3 bases, and 4 bases lay outside the gene matches. Germline V lookup: CDR1 MGHRA, CDR2 YSYEKL. CDR3 length: 15 amino acids. CDR3 in DNA: TGCGCCAGCAGCCAGACAGGGGGCTTACACTATGGCTACACCTTC. Protein product: CASSQTGGLHYGYTF.

The gene calls are TRBV5-1 and TRBJ2-1; D is ambiguous. Germline values: CDR1 SGHRS, CDR2 YFSETQ. Trimming shortened V by 3 bases and J by 0 bases, and 13 bases separated the two germline ends. This CDR3 spans 16 amino acids. CDR3 bases: TGCGCCAGCAGCTCCTCCTCGGGTGGCTCCTACAATGAGCAGTTCTTC. Encoded protein: CASSSSSGGSYNEQFF.

This chain joins TRBV7-6 and TRBJ2-2; 8 bases fit TRBD1. Germline V gene sequence: CDR1 SGHVS, CDR2 FNYEAQ. The CDR3 is 16 amino acids. V lost 6 bases and J lost 5; bases outside the gene matches: 11. The CDR3 DNA is TGTGCCAGCAGACAACTGCAGGGGGCGAGAACCGGGGAGCTGTTTTTT. Translating it yields CASRQLQGARTGELFF.

This clone has a handful of counts. V usage is TRBV15 and J usage is TRBJ1-2; 10 bases match TRBD1. Germline assignment: CDR1 LNHNV and CDR2 YYDKDF (reference sequence). This CDR3 contains 16 residues. After removal of 2 bases from V and 2 bases from J, the junction contained 5 bases not matched to a gene. CDR3 sequence: CATSRPPGQGNYGYTF. In DNA form, the CDR3 reads TGTGCCACCAGCAGACCGCCGGGACAGGGGAACTATGGCTACACCTTC.

The chain combines TRBV13 with TRBJ2-3; a possible D gene is TRBD1 (5 bases). Germline V gene lookup returns CDR1 PRHDT and CDR2 FYEKMQ (reference sequence). This CDR3 contains 18 residues. With 0 bases removed from V and 2 bases from J, the gap between germline ends came to 18 bases. CDR3 DNA: TGTGCCAGCAGCTTAGGCCACCTAGAGGACACAAACACAGATACGCAGTATTTT. It yields the protein CASSLGHLEDTNTDTQYF.

The CDR3 is CASNRNRDSPLHF. The DNA of the CDR3 is TGTGCCAGCAACAGGAACAGGGACTCACCCCTCCACTTT. The chain joins TRBV6-6 to TRBJ1-6; the D gene is possibly TRBD1 (6 bases). Germline V gene sequence: CDR1 MNHNY, CDR2 SVGAGI (reference sequence). Between the trimmed V and J ends, which lost 7 bases and 10 bases, there was a span of 14 bases. The length of the CDR3 is 13 residues.

This chain joins TRBV5-6 and TRBJ2-5, with TRBD1 matching over 9 bases. Looked up from germline, CDR1 is SGHDT and CDR2 is YYEEEE. This CDR3 is 15 amino acids long. With 4 bases clipped from V and 5 bases from J, the junction kept 9 bases outside the gene matches. The CDR3 region is CASSRGTGIRETQYF. The DNA for the CDR3 is TGTGCCAGCAGCCGAGGGACAGGGATACGGGAGACCCAGTACTTC. The entire variable domain, with the rest obtained from reference TRBV5-6 and TRBJ2-5, is as follows: DAGVTQSPTHLIKTRGQQVTLRCSPKSGHDTVSWYQQALGQGPQFIFQYYEEEERQRGNFPDRFSGHQFPNYSSELNVNALLLGDSALYLCASSRGTGIRETQYFGPGTRLLVL.